The clone carrying this TCR beta chain has at least ten counts. The data were taken from a study of blood T cell repertoires in COVID-19. The overall study: COVID-19 samples, acute and convalescent, were from the United States, Italy and Spain. Sources were T cells, B-cell-depleted T cells, or PBMCs; the material itself was cDNA or gDNA.

Trimming took 6 bases from V and 8 from J, leaving 16 bases between them. This CDR3 has 13 residues. Per the original methods: How many nucleated cells were present was estimated from reference gene primer amplification. This table comes from immunoSEQ multiplex PCR, and its TCRdb copy is limited to in-frame clones, with some not included. The V and J calls and clone size are taken from that table; D and trimming were inferred from the DNA. The sample contains hundreds of thousands of clones, around four fifths of which appear only once. In terms of age and location, participants ranged from roughly 18 to 100 years and lived in about two dozen US areas.

The chain carries TRBV12-3 or TRBV12-4 and TRBJ1-1; tentative D call: TRBD1 (6 bases). This clonotype originated in a woman in her fifties or sixties who had been exposed to COVID-19. The specimen sequenced was PBMCs or T cells enriched from blood (not recorded which). CDR3 sequence (DNA): TGTGCCAGCAGCTACACCAGGGGCCTGGAAGCTTTCTTT. Protein sequence: CASSYTRGLEAFF.